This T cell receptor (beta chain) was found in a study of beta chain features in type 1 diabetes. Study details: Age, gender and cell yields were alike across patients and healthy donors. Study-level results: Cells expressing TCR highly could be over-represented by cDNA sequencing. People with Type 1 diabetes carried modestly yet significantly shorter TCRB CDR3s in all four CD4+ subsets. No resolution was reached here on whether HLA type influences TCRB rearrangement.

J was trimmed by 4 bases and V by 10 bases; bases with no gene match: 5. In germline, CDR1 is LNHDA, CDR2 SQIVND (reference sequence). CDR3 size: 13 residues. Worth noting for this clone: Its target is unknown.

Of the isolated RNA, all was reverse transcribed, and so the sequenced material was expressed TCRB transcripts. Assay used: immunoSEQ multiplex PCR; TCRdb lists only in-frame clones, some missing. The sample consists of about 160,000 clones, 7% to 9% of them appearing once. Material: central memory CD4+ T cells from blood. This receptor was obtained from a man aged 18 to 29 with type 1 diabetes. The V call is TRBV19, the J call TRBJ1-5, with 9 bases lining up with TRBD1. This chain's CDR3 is CAIGQGPNQPQHF. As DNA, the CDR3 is TGTGCCATCGGACAGGGGCCAAATCAGCCCCAGCATTTT.